This is a list of T cell receptor beta chains from one sample in a study of blood T cells in healthy people across ages. MiXCR, run by TCRdb on the 5' RACE reads, gives a single entry per CDR3 protein. Of about 1.8 million distinct CDR3 sequences in the sample, 49% were seen once. Sequencing input: blood. These receptors were collected from a woman in her 40s in good health. Each CDR3 is given with its conserved first and last residue. The D gene is left open where the match is weak. Only some rows state a clone size, as once, few, many or a class for expanded clones.

TRBV7-2,TRBJ2-5,15,few,TRBD2,CASSPRRTSQETQYF,TGTGCCAGCAGCCCTAGACGGACTAGCCAAGAGACCCAGTACTTC
TRBV29-1,TRBJ2-3,15,-,-,CSARSGTGPSDTQYF,TGCAGCGCCCGGTCAGGCACAGGGCCTTCGGATACGCAGTATTTT
TRBV12-3/TRBV12-4,TRBJ2-5,14,-,TRBD1,CASNIPGQGQTQYF,TGTGCCAGCAACATACCGGGACAGGGACAGACCCAGTACTTC
TRBV4-3,TRBJ2-3,15,-,-,CASSQRGSSTDTQYF,TGCGCCAGCAGCCAACGAGGAAGCAGCACAGATACGCAGTATTTT
TRBV7-3,TRBJ2-5,18,-,TRBD2,CASSYTRVAGGRQETQYF,TGTGCCAGCAGCTACACCAGGGTGGCGGGGGGCAGACAAGAGACCCAGTACTTC
TRBV6-2/TRBV6-3,TRBJ1-2,12,-,-,CASSSWVAGYTF,TGTGCCAGCAGTTCATGGGTGGCTGGCTACACCTTC
TRBV7-2,TRBJ2-5,15,-,TRBD1,CASSPQTGYQETQYF,TGTGCCAGCAGCCCGCAGACAGGGTACCAAGAGACCCAGTACTTC
TRBV7-9,TRBJ2-3,16,-,TRBD2,CASSFTSGGQTDTQYF,TGTGCCAGCAGCTTCACTAGCGGGGGGCAAACTGATACGCAGTATTTT
TRBV4-3,TRBJ2-5,17,-,-,CASSLFRGKYPQETQYF,TGCGCCAGCAGCCTATTCCGGGGTAAATACCCCCAGGAGACCCAGTACTTC
TRBV7-4,TRBJ1-6,13,-,-,CASSPGGVNTLHF,TGTGCCAGCAGCCCTGGTGGGGTCAACACCCTCCACTTT
TRBV4-1,TRBJ2-3,13,few,TRBD1,CASNGQGTDTQYF,TGCGCCAGCAACGGACAGGGCACAGATACGCAGTATTTT
TRBV6-6,TRBJ1-1,16,-,-,CASSPGLLLMNTEAFF,TGTGCCAGCAGTCCCGGCCTTCTCCTTATGAACACTGAAGCTTTCTTT
TRBV5-6,TRBJ2-1,15,-,TRBD1,CASSLRTGRSNEQFF,TGTGCCAGCAGCTTGCGGACAGGGAGATCCAATGAGCAGTTCTTC
TRBV6-6,TRBJ2-1,13,-,-,CASSYNRRNEQFF,TGTGCCAGCAGTTATAATCGGCGAAATGAGCAGTTCTTC
TRBV28,TRBJ2-6,16,-,-,CASSWGGTVQANVLTF,TGTGCCAGCAGTTGGGGAGGGACAGTACAGGCCAACGTCCTGACTTTC
TRBV6-5,TRBJ2-1,13,once,-,CASSYATGYEQFF,TGTGCCAGCAGTTACGCCACAGGGTATGAGCAGTTCTTC
TRBV6-5,TRBJ1-2,13,-,-,CASSAYRVYGYTF,TGTGCCAGCAGTGCCTACAGGGTCTATGGCTACACCTTC
TRBV9,TRBJ2-3,15,-,-,CASSVSDSTTDTQYF,TGTGCCAGCAGCGTAAGTGATTCTACCACAGATACGCAGTATTTT
TRBV15,TRBJ2-1,11,once,-,CATGNRNEQFF,TGTGCCACCGGGAACCGCAATGAGCAGTTCTTC
TRBV5-1,TRBJ2-3,17,-,-,CASSLGGRGDGTDTQYF,TGCGCCAGCAGCTTGGGGGGTAGGGGCGATGGAACAGATACGCAGTATTTT
TRBV12-3/TRBV12-4,TRBJ2-3,15,-,-,CASSSHLTSTDTQYF,TGTGCCAGCAGTTCTCATTTGACTAGCACAGATACGCAGTATTTT
TRBV5-1,TRBJ2-3,15,-,-,CASSSGLQSTDTQYF,TGCGCCAGCAGCTCGGGACTCCAGAGCACAGATACGCAGTATTTT
TRBV6-4,TRBJ2-1,15,-,TRBD2,CASSASGSSYNEQFF,TGTGCCAGCAGTGCTAGCGGGAGCTCCTACAATGAGCAGTTCTTC
TRBV12-3/TRBV12-4,TRBJ2-7,15,-,-,CASSRDPGVPYEQYF,TGTGCCAGCAGCCGGGACCCTGGAGTCCCCTACGAGCAGTACTTC
TRBV2,TRBJ1-1,16,-,-,CASSDPGSVTNTEAFF,TGTGCCAGCAGTGATCCAGGGAGCGTGACGAACACTGAAGCTTTCTTT
TRBV28,TRBJ1-2,15,few,TRBD1,CASSQQGASNYGYTF,TGTGCCAGCAGCCAACAGGGGGCCTCTAACTATGGCTACACCTTC
TRBV7-9,TRBJ2-3,11,-,-,CASMPGDTQYF,TGTGCCAGCATGCCTGGGGATACGCAGTATTTT
TRBV7-3,TRBJ2-5,13,few,-,CASSEDIWSAQYF,TGTGCCAGCAGCGAAGACATTTGGTCGGCCCAGTACTTC
TRBV11-1,TRBJ2-1,16,-,TRBD2,CASSQRPGLADNEQFF,TGTGCCAGCAGCCAAAGGCCGGGACTAGCGGACAATGAGCAGTTCTTC
TRBV7-2,TRBJ2-6,16,-,-,CASSLMGRAGANVLTF,TGTGCCAGCAGCTTAATGGGCAGGGCTGGGGCCAACGTCCTGACTTTC
TRBV7-2,TRBJ1-6,16,-,-,CASSFRGSSYNSPLHF,TGTGCCAGCAGCTTCAGGGGAAGCTCCTATAATTCACCCCTCCACTTT
TRBV6-1,TRBJ2-4,16,few,-,CASSEWGSEGTNIQYF,TGTGCCAGCAGTGAATGGGGGTCGGAGGGGACAAACATTCAGTACTTC
TRBV7-9,TRBJ2-7,17,few,-,CASSSRGIKPFNYEQYF,TGTGCCAGCAGCTCTAGGGGGATCAAACCTTTCAACTACGAGCAGTACTTC
TRBV28,TRBJ2-1,15,-,-,CASRIGNSSYNEQFF,TGTGCCAGCAGAATCGGAAATAGTTCCTACAATGAGCAGTTCTTC
TRBV20-1,TRBJ2-7,15,once,TRBD1,CSARSGTGSFYEQYF,TGCAGTGCCAGATCCGGGACAGGATCCTTCTACGAGCAGTACTTC